These 3 T cell receptor beta chains originate from one sample sequenced in a study of shared clonotypes between healthy human individuals (dated by TCRdb to 2018 to 2020). Library preparation employed the immunoSEQ multiplex PCR assay. Here the immuneACCESS table is served through TCRdb, limited to in-frame sequences with V and J called. Missing clones are a known gap in these copies; in checked studies unresolved V genes cover under half, and the rest lacks a known reason. The sample contains about 1.1 million clones, roughly 74% of them found a single time. Under 0.6% of the sample lies in the top ten. Material: memory CD4+ T cells from PBMCs. The cell subset or site label here, explained by the study, means: CD45RA-negative fraction. Receptors originate from a man aged 18 to 30 in good health. Some clones in this sample may be carry-over from other donors' samples.

V is TRBV6-6 and J is TRBJ2-3; the match to TRBD2 covers 7 bases. The V and J ends lost 10 bases and 0 bases, in that order; junction bases with no gene match: 7. The CDR3 runs to 14 residues. Germline V CDR1 and CDR2: MNHNY, SVGAGI (reference sequence). The CDR3 sequence is CATRDYESTDTQYF. The CDR3 DNA reads TGTGCCACTCGGGACTACGAGAGCACAGATACGCAGTATTTT.

In nucleotides, the CDR3 is TGTGCCACCAGCAGAGGGGCGACTGCAAACACCGGGGAGCTGTTTTTT. It codes for CATSRGATANTGELFF. The chain uses TRBV15 and TRBJ2-2, with unresolved D. The germline V and J ends were trimmed by 1 base and 2 bases, with 11 bases remaining between them. Germline V lookup: CDR1 LNHNV, CDR2 YYDKDF (reference sequence). This CDR3 has 16 residues.

The V gene is TRBV7-2, the J gene TRBJ2-3; D remains unclear. Germline lookup yields CDR1 SGHTA and CDR2 FQGNSA. V was trimmed by 4 bases and J by 4 bases, leaving 9 bases between them. This CDR3 is 13 amino acids long. DNA for the CDR3: TGTGCCAGCAGCTCCCGGTCGTCAGATACGCAGTATTTT. Its protein product is CASSSRSSDTQYF.